Listed here are 28 T cell receptor beta chains from one sample, sequenced in a study of shared clonotypes between healthy human individuals. Here immunoSEQ multiplex PCR was the method, and the copy in TCRdb shows in-frame clones only, minus some. The sample comprises some 2,000,000 clones, approximately 94% of which are singletons, and 1.1% rests with the top ten. The naive CD8 population came from CD45RO-negative cells selected for CCR7, without terminally differentiated effector memory CD45RA+ cells. Sample: naive CD8+ T cells sorted from blood. The receptors derive from a young man in good health.

This clone has just one count. This chain links TRBV30 with TRBJ1-2, with no clear D. Trimming shortened V by 5 bases and J by 3 bases, and 10 bases separated the two germline ends. CDR3 length equals 12 residues. Germline values: CDR1 GTSNPN, CDR2 SVGIG (reference sequence). CDR3: CAWALGDYGYTF. The DNA of the CDR3 is TGTGCCTGGGCACTCGGGGACTATGGCTACACCTTC.

The chain combines TRBV30 with TRBJ2-5; TRBD2 is a possible D gene (5 bases). The CDR3 runs 13 residues. V was pared by 0 bases and J by 9 bases, with 14 bases between. Germline CDR1 is GTSNPN and CDR2 is SVGIG (reference sequence). CDR3 sequence: CAWSVTGQAAQYF. The CDR3 region has the DNA TGTGCCTGGAGTGTAACCGGGCAAGCGGCCCAGTACTTC.

The chain joins TRBV4-1 to TRBJ2-2; D not certain. The CDR3 extends over 18 amino acids. Looked up from germline, CDR1 is MGHRA and CDR2 is YSYEKL. V dropped 0 bases and J dropped 4 bases, with 18 bases sitting between them. CDR3 sequence: CASSQDNRVDMATGELFF. In nucleotides, the CDR3 is TGCGCCAGCAGCCAAGATAACCGGGTGGATATGGCCACCGGGGAGCTGTTTTTT.

V and J are TRBV6-5 and TRBJ2-7, with D possibly being TRBD2 (5 bases). Trimming pared 4 bases from V and 2 bases from J, leaving 9 bases between. Per germline, CDR1 MNHEY and CDR2 SVGAGI. The CDR3 spans 13 residues. This CDR3 reads CASSFPEAYEQYF. The DNA of the CDR3 is TGTGCCAGCAGTTTTCCGGAGGCCTACGAGCAGTACTTC.

The genes are TRBV7-9 and TRBJ2-3; TRBD2 aligns across 7 bases. The V and J ends lost 4 bases and 4 bases, in that order; junction bases with no gene match: 14. The CDR3 covers 17 residues. Germline V gene lookup returns CDR1 SEHNR and CDR2 FQNEAQ (reference sequence). CDR3 sequence (DNA): TGTGCCAGCAGCTGGCCGACCGGGACTAACCAGGCAGATACGCAGTATTTT. This sequence encodes CASSWPTGTNQADTQYF.

J is TRBJ1-2 and V is TRBV28; no firm D call. The germline V and J ends were trimmed by 5 bases and 3 bases, with 13 bases remaining between them. CDR1 is MDHEN, CDR2 SYDVKM, per germline. The CDR3 length is 14 residues. This CDR3 is CASSPVYGDYGYTF. In nucleotides, the CDR3 is TGTGCCAGCAGTCCCGTATACGGGGACTATGGCTACACCTTC.

The chain employs TRBV9 and TRBJ2-1; TRBD2 aligns across 12 bases. Germline lookup yields CDR1 SGDLS and CDR2 YYNGEE. V trimming: 1 base; J trimming: 8 bases; junction bases outside the gene matches: 4. The CDR3 extends over 15 amino acids. CDR3 in amino acids: CASSVYLAGGDEQFF. CDR3 nucleotide sequence: TGTGCCAGCAGCGTATACCTAGCGGGAGGGGATGAGCAGTTCTTC.

The chain joins TRBV29-1 to TRBJ2-2, with 7 bases fitting TRBD1. The germline CDR1 and CDR2 sequences are SQVTM and ANQGSEA. This CDR3 has 12 residues. Trimming removed 4 bases from V and 8 bases from J; junction bases left unmatched: 4. This CDR3 reads CSVVQQGGELFF. The DNA for the CDR3 is TGCAGCGTTGTCCAACAGGGGGGGGAGCTGTTTTTT.

The chain uses TRBV9 and TRBJ1-2; 10 nucleotides agree with TRBD1. CDR1 and CDR2 from the germline V gene are SGDLS and YYNGEE. The CDR3 totals 17 residues. The J segment lost 6 bases and the V segment lost 0 bases, leaving 11 bases of the junction unmatched. The CDR3 here is CASSVARADRGLDGYTF. The DNA of the CDR3 is TGTGCCAGCAGCGTAGCGAGAGCCGACAGGGGGCTTGATGGCTACACCTTC.

This chain uses TRBV27 with TRBJ1-4; possibly TRBD1 for D (5 bases). V lost 6 bases to trimming and J lost 7 bases, with 18 bases between them. CDR1 is MNHEY, CDR2 SMNVEV, per germline (reference sequence). The CDR3 is made up of 15 amino acids. The CDR3 loop reads CASREAGPMAEKLFF. In DNA form, the CDR3 reads TGTGCCAGCAGGGAAGCGGGGCCTATGGCTGAAAAACTGTTTTTT.

The CDR3 protein is CASSLSVRYNEQFF. The CDR3 DNA follows: TGTGCCAGCAGTTTAAGTGTGAGATACAATGAGCAGTTCTTC. J is TRBJ2-1 and V is TRBV27, with D unclear. Trimming took 2 bases from V and 4 from J, leaving 9 bases between them. The CDR3 is 14 amino acids. Per germline, CDR1 MNHEY and CDR2 SMNVEV (reference sequence).

The chain joins TRBV29-1 to TRBJ2-1; perhaps TRBD2 as D (6 bases). The germline V gene encodes CDR1 SQVTM and CDR2 ANQGSEA. This CDR3 is 15 amino acids long. V lost 3 bases, J lost 1 base, and 13 bases lay in between. Here the CDR3 DNA reads TGCAGCGTTGACGGTCAGGAGGGATCCTACAATGAGCAGTTCTTC. It specifies CSVDGQEGSYNEQFF.

The gene calls are TRBV15 and TRBJ2-7, with TRBD1 identical over 7 bases. In germline, CDR1 is LNHNV, CDR2 YYDKDF (reference sequence). The V gene end was trimmed by 1 base and the J gene end by 6 bases; junction bases not matched to a gene: 3. The CDR3 contains 13 residues. This CDR3 reads CATSRGGQAEQYF. The CDR3 DNA is TGTGCCACCAGCAGAGGCGGACAGGCCGAGCAGTACTTC.

This clone showed up just once. The chain employs TRBV19 and TRBJ1-1; weak D call: TRBD1 (5 bases). The CDR3 spans 13 residues. V lost 7 bases and J lost 5, with 14 bases in between. Germline-derived CDR1 and CDR2 are LNHDA and SQIVND (reference sequence). The CDR3 reads CASTYVGGTEAFF. The CDR3 nucleotides are TGTGCCAGTACCTACGTCGGGGGGACTGAAGCTTTCTTT.

This chain joins TRBV11-2 and TRBJ1-5; the D is unclear. In germline, CDR1 is SGHAT, CDR2 FQNNGV. The CDR3 length is 15 residues. V was shortened by 1 base and J by 3 bases, with 10 bases between the two germline ends. Written as DNA, the CDR3 is TGTGCCAGCAGCTTAGGGCTCTCTCTCAATCAGCCCCAGCATTTT. This gives the protein CASSLGLSLNQPQHF.

The chain combines TRBV27 with TRBJ2-1; 7 bases line up with TRBD2. Per the germline V gene, CDR1 is MNHEY and CDR2 is SMNVEV (reference sequence). Germline trimming cut 3 bases from V and 5 bases from J; bases unmatched to any gene: 10. This CDR3 contains 16 residues. CDR3 sequence reads: CASSFGPGLTHNEQFF. In nucleotides, the CDR3 is TGTGCCAGCAGTTTCGGACCGGGACTAACGCACAATGAGCAGTTCTTC.

The chain is built from TRBV5-4 and TRBJ1-1; the match to TRBD1 covers 8 bases. V lost 5 bases, J lost 6 bases, and 6 bases stayed unmatched. CDR3 size: 13 residues. Germline CDR1 reads SGHNT; CDR2 reads YYREEE (reference sequence). The CDR3 DNA is TGTGCCAGCAGACGACAGGGGATAGCTGAAGCTTTCTTT. This sequence encodes CASRRQGIAEAFF.

The chain links TRBV4-1 to TRBJ2-3, with 8 nucleotides matching TRBD2. Germline V lookup: CDR1 MGHRA, CDR2 YSYEKL. The J segment lost 5 bases and the V segment lost 0 bases, leaving 4 bases of the junction unmatched. The CDR3 runs to 15 residues. The CDR3 DNA reads TGCGCCAGCAGCCAAGAGCGGGGGGCCAGAGATACGCAGTATTTT. The encoded protein is CASSQERGARDTQYF.

This chain links TRBV29-1 with TRBJ2-7; D possibly corresponds to TRBD2 (6 bases). The CDR3 spans 12 residues. V was trimmed by 4 bases and J by 2 bases, leaving 9 bases between them. Germline CDR1 is SQVTM and CDR2 is ANQGSEA. The CDR3 loop is CSVAWGAYEQYF. CDR3 DNA sequence: TGCAGCGTTGCGTGGGGGGCCTACGAGCAGTACTTC.

To note about this clone: This sample also contains other DNA sequences that code for the same CDR3. The genes are TRBV2 and TRBJ2-7, with 8 bases identical to TRBD1. The CDR3 has 15 residues. CDR1 and CDR2 from the germline V gene are SNHLY and FYNNEI. J was trimmed by 0 bases and V by 4 bases; bases with no gene match: 5. The CDR3 region has the DNA TGTGCCAGCAGTGGGGGGACAGGTGTCTCCTACGAGCAGTACTTC. Translating gives CASSGGTGVSYEQYF. The full variable domain, with the rest looked up from reference TRBV2 and TRBJ2-7, is EPEVTQTPSHQVTQMGQEVILRCVPISNHLYFYWYRQILGQKVEFLVSFYNNEISEKSEIFDDQFSVERPDGSNFTLKIRSTKLEDSAMYFCASSGGTGVSYEQYFGPGTRLTVT.

CDR3 nucleotides: TGTGCCAGCAGCTTAGAGTCGACTAGCGGGGGGGTTTCAGATACGCAGTATTTT. Translated: CASSLESTSGGVSDTQYF. The chain links TRBV7-9 to TRBJ2-3; TRBD2 aligns across 14 bases. The CDR3 has 18 residues. The trim removed 1 base at V and 4 bases at J, leaving 7 bases unmatched. The germline gives CDR1 SEHNR, CDR2 FQNEAQ (reference sequence).

The chain combines TRBV15 with TRBJ1-5, with TRBD1 matching over 7 bases. The CDR3 covers 15 residues. J was trimmed by 6 bases and V by 0 bases; bases with no gene match: 5. Germline loops: CDR1 LNHNV, CDR2 YYDKDF (reference sequence). CDR3 coding DNA: TGTGCCACCAGCAGAGATCTCGGGACAGTTCAGCCCCAGCATTTT. Protein product: CATSRDLGTVQPQHF.

The chain recombines TRBV9 with TRBJ2-1; 9 nucleotides align to TRBD2. CDR1 and CDR2 from the germline V gene are SGDLS and YYNGEE. J lost 4 bases, V lost 3 bases, and 8 bases had no gene match. The CDR3 spans 16 residues. CDR3 sequence (DNA): TGTGCCAGCAGCGCCTTAGCGGGAGAGGGGTACAATGAGCAGTTCTTC. The encoded protein is CASSALAGEGYNEQFF. The full variable domain, its missing parts supplied by reference TRBV9 and TRBJ2-1, is DSGVTQTPKHLITATGQRVTLRCSPRSGDLSVYWYQQSLDQGLQFLIQYYNGEERAKGNILERFSAQQFPDLHSELNLSSLELGDSALYFCASSALAGEGYNEQFFGPGTRLTVL.

To note about this clone: Other DNA sequences of this sample code for an identical CDR3. The V call is TRBV7-2, the J call TRBJ2-1, with TRBD2 identical over 13 bases. The CDR3 has 15 residues. Trimming took 5 bases from V and 7 from J; bases not matched to a gene: 5. Germline lookup yields CDR1 SGHTA and CDR2 FQGNSA. The CDR3 here is CASSILAGGPNEQFF. In DNA, the CDR3 is TGTGCCAGCAGCATACTAGCGGGAGGGCCAAATGAGCAGTTCTTC. Variable domain in full (rest from reference TRBV7-2 and TRBJ2-1): GAGVSQSPSNKVTEKGKDVELRCDPISGHTALYWYRQSLGQGLEFLIYFQGNSAPDKSGLPSDRFSAERTGGSVSTLTIQRTQQEDSAVYLCASSILAGGPNEQFFGPGTRLTVL.

This chain joins TRBV6-5 and TRBJ2-7; 11 nucleotides agree with TRBD1. CDR3 length: 13 amino acids. CDR1 is MNHEY, CDR2 SVGAGI, per germline. V lost 4 bases and J lost 5; bases outside the gene matches: 1. The CDR3 sequence is CASSWDRGNEQYF. The CDR3 region has the DNA TGTGCCAGCAGTTGGGACAGGGGGAACGAGCAGTACTTC.

V usage is TRBV29-1 and J usage is TRBJ1-1; a weak D match, TRBD1 (5 bases). V lost 2 bases and J 10 bases, leaving 14 bases between the germline ends. Germline-derived CDR1 and CDR2 are SQVTM and ANQGSEA. CDR3 length equals 12 residues. CDR3 loop: CSVEMGDGGAFF. As DNA, the CDR3 is TGCAGCGTTGAAATGGGGGATGGCGGAGCTTTCTTT.

With respect to this clone: The identical CDR3 is also encoded by other nucleotide sequences in the sample. The chain combines TRBV5-8 with TRBJ2-3; D not certain. This CDR3 has 14 residues. Germline assignment: CDR1 SGHTS and CDR2 YDEGEE. Trimming removed 2 bases from V and 0 bases from J, with 7 bases in between. CDR3 in DNA: TGTGCCAGCAGCTTATACTCTAGCACAGATACGCAGTATTTT. It translates to CASSLYSSTDTQYF.

This chain links TRBV7-9 with TRBJ2-6; D possibly corresponds to TRBD1 (6 bases). The germline V and J ends were trimmed by 6 bases and 0 bases, with 15 bases remaining between them. This CDR3 spans 17 amino acids. Germline V gene sequence: CDR1 SEHNR, CDR2 FQNEAQ (reference sequence). CDR3 sequence: CASRGAGSDSGANVLTF. The CDR3 bases are TGTGCCAGCAGGGGGGCGGGCAGCGACTCTGGGGCCAACGTCCTGACTTTC.